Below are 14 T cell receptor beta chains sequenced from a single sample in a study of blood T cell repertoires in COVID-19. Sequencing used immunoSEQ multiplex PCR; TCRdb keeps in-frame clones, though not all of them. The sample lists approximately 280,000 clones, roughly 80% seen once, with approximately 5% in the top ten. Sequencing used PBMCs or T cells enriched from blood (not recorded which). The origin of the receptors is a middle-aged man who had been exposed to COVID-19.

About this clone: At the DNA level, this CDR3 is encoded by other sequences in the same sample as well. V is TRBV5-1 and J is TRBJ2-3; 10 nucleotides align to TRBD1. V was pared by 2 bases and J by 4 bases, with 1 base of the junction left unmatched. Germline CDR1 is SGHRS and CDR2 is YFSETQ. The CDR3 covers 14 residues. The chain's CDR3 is CASSLGQGADTQYF. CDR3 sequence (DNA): TGCGCCAGCAGCTTAGGACAGGGGGCAGATACGCAGTATTTT. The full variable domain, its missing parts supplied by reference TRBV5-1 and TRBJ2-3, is KAGVTQTPRYLIKTRGQQVTLSCSPISGHRSVSWYQQTPGQGLQFLFEYFSETQRNKGNFPGRFSGRQFSNSRSEMNVSTLELGDSALYLCASSLGQGADTQYFGPGTRLTVL.

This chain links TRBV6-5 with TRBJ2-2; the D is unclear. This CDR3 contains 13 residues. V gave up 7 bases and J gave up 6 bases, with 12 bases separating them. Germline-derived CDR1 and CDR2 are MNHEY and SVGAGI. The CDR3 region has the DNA TGTGCCAGCAAGGTTTTGGGCCCCGGGGAGCTGTTTTTT. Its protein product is CASKVLGPGELFF.

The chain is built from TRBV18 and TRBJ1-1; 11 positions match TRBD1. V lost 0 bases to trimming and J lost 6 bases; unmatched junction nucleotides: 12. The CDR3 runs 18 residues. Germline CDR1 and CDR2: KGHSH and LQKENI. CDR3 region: CASSPPSTNQGQGAEAFF. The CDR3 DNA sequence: TGTGCCAGCTCACCACCGAGTACAAATCAGGGACAGGGGGCTGAAGCTTTCTTT.

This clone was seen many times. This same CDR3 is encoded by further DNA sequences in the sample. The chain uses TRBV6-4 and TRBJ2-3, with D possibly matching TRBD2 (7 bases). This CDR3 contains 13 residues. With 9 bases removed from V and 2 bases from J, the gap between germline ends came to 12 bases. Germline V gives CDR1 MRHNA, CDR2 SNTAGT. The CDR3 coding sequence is TGTGCCAGTGGAGCGGGACACACAGATACGCAGTATTTT. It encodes CASGAGHTDTQYF.

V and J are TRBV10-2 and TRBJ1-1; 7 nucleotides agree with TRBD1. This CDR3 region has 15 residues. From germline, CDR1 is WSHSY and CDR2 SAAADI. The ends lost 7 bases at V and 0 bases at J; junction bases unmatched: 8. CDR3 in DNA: TGCGCCAGCATGCCGGGACAGAACATGAACACTGAAGCTTTCTTT. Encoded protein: CASMPGQNMNTEAFF.

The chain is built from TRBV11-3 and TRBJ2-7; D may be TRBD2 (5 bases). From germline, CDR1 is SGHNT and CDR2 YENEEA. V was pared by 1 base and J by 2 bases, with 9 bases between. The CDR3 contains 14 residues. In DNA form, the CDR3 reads TGTGCCAGCAGCTTAGCGGGGATCACCTACGAGCAGTACTTC. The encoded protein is CASSLAGITYEQYF.

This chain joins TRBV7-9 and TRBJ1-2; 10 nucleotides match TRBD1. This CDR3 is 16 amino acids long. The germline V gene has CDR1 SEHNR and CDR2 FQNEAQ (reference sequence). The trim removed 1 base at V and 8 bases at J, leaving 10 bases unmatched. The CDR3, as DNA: TGTGCCAGCAGCTTAGATACGACAGGGGGCTTCGAGGGCTACACCTTC. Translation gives CASSLDTTGGFEGYTF.

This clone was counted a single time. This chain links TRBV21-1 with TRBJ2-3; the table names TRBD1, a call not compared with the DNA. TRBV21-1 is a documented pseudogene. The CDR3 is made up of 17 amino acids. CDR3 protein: CASSRTGTGLDTDTQYF. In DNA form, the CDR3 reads TGTGCCAGCAGCCGGACGGGGACAGGGTTGGACACAGATACGCAGTATTTT.

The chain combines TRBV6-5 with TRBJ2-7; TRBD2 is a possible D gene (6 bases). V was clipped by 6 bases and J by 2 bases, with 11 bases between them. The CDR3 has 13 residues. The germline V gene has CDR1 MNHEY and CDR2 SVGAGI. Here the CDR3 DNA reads TGTGCCAGCAGGGAGGGTTCCACCTACGAGCAGTACTTC. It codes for CASREGSTYEQYF.

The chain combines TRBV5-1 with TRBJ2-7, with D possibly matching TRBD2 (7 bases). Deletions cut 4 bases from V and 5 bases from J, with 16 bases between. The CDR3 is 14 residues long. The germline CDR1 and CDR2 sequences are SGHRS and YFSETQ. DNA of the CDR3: TGCGCCAGCAGCACCTCCGGAGGGGGGGACGAGCAGTACTTC. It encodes CASSTSGGGDEQYF.

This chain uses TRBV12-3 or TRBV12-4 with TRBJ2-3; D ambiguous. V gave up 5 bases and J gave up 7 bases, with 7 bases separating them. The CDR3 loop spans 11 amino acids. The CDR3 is CASSSRNTQYF. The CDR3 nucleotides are TGTGCCAGCAGTAGCAGGAATACGCAGTATTTT.

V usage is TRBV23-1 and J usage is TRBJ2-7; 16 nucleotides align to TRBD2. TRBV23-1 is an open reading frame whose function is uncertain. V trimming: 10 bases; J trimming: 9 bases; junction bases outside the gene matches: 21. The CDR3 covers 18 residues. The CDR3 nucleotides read TGCGCCAACATACATCCCGGGACTAGCGGGAGGGCCGTGGAGGTGCAGTACTTC. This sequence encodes CANIHPGTSGRAVEVQYF.

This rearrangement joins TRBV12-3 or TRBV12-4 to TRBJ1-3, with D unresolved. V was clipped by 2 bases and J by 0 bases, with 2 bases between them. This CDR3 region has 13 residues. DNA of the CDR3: TGTGCCAGCAGTTTACGCTCTGGAAACACCATATATTTT. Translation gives CASSLRSGNTIYF.

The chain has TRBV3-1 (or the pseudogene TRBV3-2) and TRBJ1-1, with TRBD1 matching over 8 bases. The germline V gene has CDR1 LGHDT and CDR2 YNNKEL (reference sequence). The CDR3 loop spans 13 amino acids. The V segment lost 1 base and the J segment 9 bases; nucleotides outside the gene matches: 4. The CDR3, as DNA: TGTGCCAGCAGCCAAGGAGACAGGGGAAAAGCTTTCTTT. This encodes CASSQGDRGKAFF.